The next 15 T cell receptor beta chains were all read from a single sample in a study of CD8 T cells in ankylosing spondylitis. MiXCR, applied by TCRdb to the 5' RACE reads, yields one record per CDR3 protein. The data hold around 210,000 distinct CDR3 sequences, with 8% to 10% observed a single time. Source material: blood, either unsorted or a sorted T cell fraction (not recorded which). The receptors derive from a female donor with ankylosing spondylitis or in good health (not recorded which).

This clonotype was seen at least ten times. V gene TRBV10-1 combines with J gene TRBJ2-1; unclear D gene. The germline V gene has CDR1 WNHNN and CDR2 SYGVQD (reference sequence). This CDR3 comprises 15 residues. The V gene lost 4 bases and the J gene lost 7 bases, with 17 bases spanning the gap. CDR3 in DNA: TGCGCCAGCAGTGCCTCGGAGCATCTGGAAAATGAGCAGTTCTTC. Translating it yields CASSASEHLENEQFF.

Ten or more counts support this clonotype. The rearrangement uses TRBV12-3 or TRBV12-4 and TRBJ2-1; TRBD2 agrees at 8 bases. After removal of 2 bases from V and 8 bases from J, the junction contained 8 bases not matched to a gene. This CDR3 region has 15 residues. The CDR3 DNA reads as TGTGCCAGCAGTTTACTGGGCGGGAGGTTCGATGAGCAGTTCTTC. This codes for CASSLLGGRFDEQFF.

This clonotype occurred a few times. This chain joins TRBV20-1 and TRBJ1-1; no clear D gene. This CDR3 comprises 14 residues. V shed 3 bases and J shed 0 bases, with 11 bases lying between them. Germline CDR1 and CDR2: DFQATT and SNEGSKA (reference sequence). CDR3 in amino acids: CSASGLLLNTEAFF. CDR3 sequence (DNA): TGCAGTGCTAGTGGGCTCTTACTGAACACTGAAGCTTTCTTT.

This clonotype came up many times. The rearrangement links TRBV3-1 to TRBJ2-3; the match to TRBD2 covers 7 bases. The V segment lost 0 bases and the J segment 5 bases; nucleotides outside the gene matches: 5. The CDR3 runs to 15 residues. CDR1 LGHDT and CDR2 YNNKEL come from the germline V gene (reference sequence). Here the CDR3 reads CASSQEGGLRDTQYF. CDR3 sequence (DNA): TGTGCCAGCAGCCAAGAGGGGGGACTACGAGATACGCAGTATTTT.

This clonotype was found a few times. The chain has TRBV24-1 and TRBJ2-7; TRBD2 matches 13 bases. This CDR3 is built from 16 residues. Unmatched junction bases numbered 7, after V lost 4 bases and J lost 5 bases. In germline, CDR1 is KGHDR, CDR2 SFDVKD. DNA for the CDR3: TGTGCCACCAGTGACGGGAGGACTAGCGGGAGACACGAGCAGTACTTC. This gives the protein CATSDGRTSGRHEQYF.

The table lists this clonotype with many counts. This chain links TRBV29-1 with TRBJ2-7; D is unclear. Trimming removed 6 bases from V and 5 bases from J, with 11 bases in between. In germline, CDR1 is SQVTM, CDR2 ANQGSEA. This CDR3 region has 11 residues. The DNA for the CDR3 is TGCAGCGTCGCGACTGGGAACGAGCAGTACTTC. Translation gives CSVATGNEQYF.

This clonotype was detected ten times or more. The chain is built from TRBV12-3 or TRBV12-4 and TRBJ2-3; no firm D call. This CDR3 has 15 residues. Trimming took off 2 bases at V and 2 bases at J, with 11 bases between the two ends. CDR3 in amino acids: CASSLRQVNTDTQYF. CDR3 coding DNA: TGTGCCAGCAGTTTACGGCAGGTGAACACAGATACGCAGTATTTT.

Details on this clonotype: Possible read error: a much larger clone is one base away. The chain couples TRBV5-1 to TRBJ2-3; the match to TRBD2 covers 14 bases. The CDR3 length is 18 residues. Germline lookup yields CDR1 SGHRS and CDR2 YFSETQ. With 3 bases clipped from V and 8 bases from J, the junction kept 14 bases outside the gene matches. The CDR3 loop reads CASSSNPGLAGEEGTQYF. The DNA of the CDR3 is TGCGCCAGCAGCTCTAATCCGGGACTAGCGGGAGAGGAGGGTACGCAGTATTTT.

This clonotype has at least ten counts. V is TRBV15 and J is TRBJ1-2, with D possibly matching TRBD1 (5 bases). The germline V gene has CDR1 LNHNV and CDR2 YYDKDF (reference sequence). The CDR3 length is 13 residues. Trimming shortened V by 4 bases and J by 5 bases, and 11 bases separated the two germline ends. CDR3 in DNA: TGTGCCACCAGCAAAACGGGGACTTATGGCTACACCTTC. This sequence encodes CATSKTGTYGYTF.

At least ten counts were recorded for this clonotype. The chain employs TRBV20-1 and TRBJ2-5; 13 positions agree with TRBD2. CDR3 length equals 16 residues. After removal of 5 bases from V and 4 bases from J, the junction contained 10 bases not matched to a gene. The germline V gene encodes CDR1 DFQATT and CDR2 SNEGSKA (reference sequence). CDR3 bases: TGCAGTGCTCCCCCGTGGACTAGCGGGAGTGGAGAGACCCAGTACTTC. This codes for CSAPPWTSGSGETQYF.

This clonotype was observed many times. The chain employs TRBV20-1 and TRBJ2-4; 10 bases are shared with TRBD2. The junction had 5 bases not matched to a gene; V was cut back by 5 bases and J by 4 bases. Germline V gene data show CDR1 as DFQATT and CDR2 as SNEGSKA (reference sequence). The CDR3 is made up of 14 amino acids. CDR3 DNA sequence: TGCAGTGCTCCCCTGACTAGCGGGAAAAACATTCAGTACTTC. Encoded protein: CSAPLTSGKNIQYF.

In DNA form, the CDR3 reads TGTGCCAGCAGCTTAAACGGGAATAGCAATCAGCCCCAGCATTTT. Protein sequence: CASSLNGNSNQPQHF. The rearrangement uses TRBV7-9 and TRBJ1-5; D is unresolved. CDR1 SEHNR and CDR2 FQNEAQ come from the germline V gene (reference sequence). V was trimmed by 2 bases and J by 0 bases, leaving 8 bases between them. The CDR3 is 15 residues long.

This clonotype was seen many times. The CDR3 is CASSFAGQGGSPLHF. For the CDR3, the DNA is TGTGCCAGCAGTTTCGCCGGACAGGGAGGATCACCCCTCCACTTT. The chain joins TRBV6-2 or TRBV6-3 to TRBJ1-6, with 8 bases lining up with TRBD1. Trimming took 4 bases from V and 10 from J; bases not matched to a gene: 9. Germline V gene sequence: CDR1 MNHEY, CDR2 SVGEGT. The CDR3 contains 15 residues.

This clonotype was counted at least ten times. The V and J genes are TRBV20-1 and TRBJ2-1; D uncertain. The germline V gene has CDR1 DFQATT and CDR2 SNEGSKA (reference sequence). Trimming pared 0 bases from V and 6 bases from J, leaving 18 bases between. CDR3 length: 16 amino acids. The CDR3 loop is CSARDWRDGFSNEQFF. CDR3 coding DNA: TGCAGTGCTAGAGATTGGCGAGACGGCTTCAGCAATGAGCAGTTCTTC.

This clonotype was observed many times. The V call is TRBV12-3 or TRBV12-4, the J call TRBJ2-1; a weak D match, TRBD2 (6 bases). This CDR3 comprises 14 residues. Trimming took 6 bases from V and 2 from J, leaving 11 bases between them. CDR3 sequence reads: CASSRTITYNEQFF. DNA of the CDR3: TGTGCCAGCAGCAGGACTATCACCTACAATGAGCAGTTCTTC.